Listed below are T cell receptor beta chains from one sample, sequenced in a study of memory B cells and T cells in multiple sclerosis. Their cognate antigens are unknown. Produced via immunoSEQ multiplex PCR; TCRdb's table is partial and in-frame only. The sample has 32,000 or so clones, about 83% seen once. The sample taken for sequencing was PBMCs from blood kept in culture. These receptors all stem from a human donor with multiple sclerosis. Both conserved end residues are trimmed from each CDR3. The size entry is marked missing in some rows and otherwise reads once, few, many or a size class.

clone_size	v_call	cdr3_aa
.	TRBV29-1	SASRTDLNTEAF
few	TRBV4-1	ASSQDRGANEKLF
.	TRBV28	ASSLSYSSTDTQY
.	TRBV19	ASSPHLAGVFYNEQF
.	TRBV9	ASSVAGGPEAGLKNIQY
.	TRBV10-3	AISEGVAGGTGELF
.	TRBV6-6	ASSYLGRGEKLF
.	TRBV2	ASKALNSANYGYT
.	TRBV4-1	ASSQDWFRQF
.	TRBV7-3	ASSVGGRGEAF
.	TRBV19	ASSAGQGAGYT
.	TRBV30	AWRPQGPTEAF
.	TRBV4-1	ASSLGQGRSEAF
.	TRBV5-1	ASSLAQGHGPYEQY
once	TRBV11-2	ASSFDRAQETQY
.	TRBV7-3	ASSAAGGTEAF
.	TRBV6-5	ASSQGRPPNEQF
.	TRBV7-6	ASSLADGRGAYNEQF
.	TRBV10-3	AIGKSADATDTQY
.	TRBV6-5	ASSYSDRVGNTEAF
once	TRBV28	ASSSSFREAF
once	TRBV5-1	ASSGGLAVAPDTQY
.	TRBV27	ASSFLARWGNEQF
.	TRBV30	AADRGPYEQY
.	TRBV4-2	ASSQYNGGKYEQY
.	TRBV5-4	ASSPEGWVGEQY
.	TRBV7-2	ASSLAATSGSTDTQY
.	TRBV19	ASSFLQGFYGYT
.	TRBV6-6	ASREGQRNTIY
.	TRBV28	ASSFTAFSTDTQY
.	TRBV7-9	ASSLGRFNEKLF
.	TRBV28	ASSSPGRDTQY
.	TRBV28	ASSNSRAGELF
once	TRBV7-3	ASSSRGAETQY
once	TRBV5-1	ASSLQVDEQF
.	TRBV5-1	ASSLNVGGETQY
.	TRBV4-1	ASSQDYGTYEQY
.	TRBV28	ASSWDSYEQY
.	TRBV28	ASSFSRVGGSRNNEQF
once	TRBV2	ASSEGLREREY
.	TRBV4-1	ASSQRQGVLETQY
.	TRBV9	ASSVDNTEAF
.	TRBV14	ASSQILTRQETQY
.	TRBV5-8	ASSLGRERITDTQY